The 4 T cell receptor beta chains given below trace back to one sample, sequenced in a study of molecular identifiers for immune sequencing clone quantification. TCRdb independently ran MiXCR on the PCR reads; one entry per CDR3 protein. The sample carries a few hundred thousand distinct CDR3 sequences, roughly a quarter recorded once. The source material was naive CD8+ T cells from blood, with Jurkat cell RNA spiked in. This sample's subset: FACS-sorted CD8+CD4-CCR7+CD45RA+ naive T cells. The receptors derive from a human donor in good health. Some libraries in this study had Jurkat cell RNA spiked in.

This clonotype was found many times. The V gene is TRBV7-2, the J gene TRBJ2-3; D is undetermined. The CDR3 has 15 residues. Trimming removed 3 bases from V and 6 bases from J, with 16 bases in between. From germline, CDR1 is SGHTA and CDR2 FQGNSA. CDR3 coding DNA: TGTGCCAGCAGCTTTAGGGTAACCTCTGGTGATACGCAGTATTTT. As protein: CASSFRVTSGDTQYF.

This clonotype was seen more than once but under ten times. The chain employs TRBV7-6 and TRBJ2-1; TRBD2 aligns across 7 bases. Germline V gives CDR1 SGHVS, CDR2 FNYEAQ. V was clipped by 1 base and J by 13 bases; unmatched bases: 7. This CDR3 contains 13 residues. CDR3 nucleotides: TGTGCCAGCAGCTTAGAGACCGGACTAGATCAGTTCTTC. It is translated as CASSLETGLDQFF.

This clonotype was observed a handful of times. The CDR3 is CASRDTSGYEQYF. The CDR3, as DNA: TGTGCCAGCAGGGATACTAGCGGCTACGAGCAGTACTTC. This rearrangement joins TRBV12-3 or TRBV12-4 to TRBJ2-7; 8 positions agree with TRBD2. The CDR3 is made up of 13 amino acids. After removal of 6 bases from V and 3 bases from J, the junction contained 4 bases not matched to a gene.

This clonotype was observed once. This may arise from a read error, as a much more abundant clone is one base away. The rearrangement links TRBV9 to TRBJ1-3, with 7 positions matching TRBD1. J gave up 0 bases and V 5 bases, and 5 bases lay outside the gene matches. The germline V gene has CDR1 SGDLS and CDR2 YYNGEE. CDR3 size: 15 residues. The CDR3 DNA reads TGTGCCAGCAGACAAACAGGGGACTCTGGAAACACCATATATTTT. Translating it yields CASRQTGDSGNTIYF.